This T cell receptor (beta chain) originates from a study of monozygotic twins with inflammatory bowel disease. The CDR3 loop spans 17 amino acids. CDR1 DFQATT and CDR2 SNEGSKA come from the germline V gene (reference sequence). TCRdb re-called the 5' RACE reads and shows each CDR3 protein once, DNA omitted. The specimen's table records a few hundred thousand distinct CDR3 sequences. The clonotype originates from a human donor with ulcerative colitis or Crohn's disease, or a healthy co-twin of an affected twin (not recorded which). Material: blood. The rearrangement uses TRBV20-1 and TRBJ1-3; without DNA, the TCRdb call of TRBD1 cannot be checked. CDR3 loop: CSASSGGQLFSGNTIYF.